This T cell receptor beta chain stems from a study of blood T cell repertoires in COVID-19. This table comes from immunoSEQ multiplex PCR, and its TCRdb copy is limited to in-frame clones, with some not included. The table lists more than 250,000 clones, around 90% of them singletons. The V end lost 5 bases, the J end lost 4 bases, and 19 bases lay between the germline ends. The CDR3 length is 16 residues. CDR1 MNHEY and CDR2 SMNVEV come from the germline V gene (reference sequence). Recovered Cohort 3 donors showed two negative PCRs, clearance, or symptom resolution. The V call is TRBV27, the J call TRBJ2-3, with D unclear. Sequenced material: PBMCs or T cells enriched from blood (not recorded which). The source is a middle-aged woman who had recovered from COVID-19. CDR3 nucleotide sequence: TGTGCCAGCAGTGACCGCCCTAGAGTTGGTGCAGATACGCAGTATTTT. Its protein product is CASSDRPRVGADTQYF.